A selection of T cell receptor beta chains follows, all from one sample in a study of early T cells in non-severe SARS-CoV-2 infection. TCRdb ran MiXCR on the 5' RACE reads and lists one entry per CDR3 protein. Among 40,000 to 55,000 distinct CDR3 sequences, about 12% were seen once, and the ten largest hold about a tenth. Sequences were obtained from whole blood. Receptor source: an adult who was a healthcare worker with PCR-confirmed SARS-CoV-2 infection or an uninfected control (not recorded which). CDR3s include the opening cysteine and the closing phenylalanine or tryptophan. Each record gives: CDR3 length, J gene, V gene, clone size, D gene, CDR3 DNA, CDR3 protein. A D gene is named only where the DNA matches it firmly. Size values are once, few and many counts, or a class for expanded clones, and some rows have none.

12,TRBJ2-3,TRBV2,-,-,TGTGCCAGCTTGCCGTACACAGATACGCAGTATTTT,CASLPYTDTQYF
10,TRBJ1-2,TRBV29-1,few,-,TGCAGCGTTGAAGATATAGGCTACACCTTC,CSVEDIGYTF
14,TRBJ2-3,TRBV20-1,-,-,TGCAGTGCTAGGTCGGGAACTAGCACAGATACGCAGTATTTT,CSARSGTSTDTQYF
16,TRBJ1-2,TRBV7-2,many,TRBD1,TGTGCCAGCAGCTTAGGGCCAACCGGGACAGGTTATGGCTACACCTTC,CASSLGPTGTGYGYTF
12,TRBJ1-3,TRBV30,many,-,TGTGCCTGGAGTGTAATGTTAAACACCATATATTTT,CAWSVMLNTIYF
12,TRBJ1-5,TRBV12-3/TRBV12-4,-,-,TGTGCCAGCAGCAGACACACAGGGTCCCAGCATTTT,CASSRHTGSQHF
13,TRBJ1-2,TRBV29-1,many,-,TGCAGCGTTGTTGAGGGGTCGTGGTATGGCTACACCTTC,CSVVEGSWYGYTF
13,TRBJ2-7,TRBV20-1,few,-,TGCAGTGCTAGACAGGCAATTTCCTACGAGCAGTACTTC,CSARQAISYEQYF
15,TRBJ2-3,TRBV2,many,-,TGTGCCAGCAGTGCCGAAGGGACTAGCACAGATACGCAGTATTTT,CASSAEGTSTDTQYF
13,TRBJ2-5,TRBV5-1,many,-,TGCGCCAGCAGCTGGGGGACCCAGGAGACCCAGTACTTC,CASSWGTQETQYF
13,TRBJ1-5,TRBV29-1,many,-,TGCAGCGTTCAAGAACAGCGCAATCAGCCCCAGCATTTT,CSVQEQRNQPQHF
14,TRBJ1-1,TRBV11-2,-,-,TGTGCCAGCAGCTTAGTCCCTCAGATAGCTGAAGCTTTCTTT,CASSLVPQIAEAFF
15,TRBJ1-5,TRBV19,many,-,TGTGCCAGTAGGGGATCAGGACAGCACGATCAGCCCCAGCATTTT,CASRGSGQHDQPQHF
14,TRBJ2-2,TRBV7-2,few,-,TGTGCCAGCATCTGGGAGTGGGGTGCCGGGGAGCTGTTTTTT,CASIWEWGAGELFF
15,TRBJ1-6,TRBV15,many,-,TGTGCCACCAGCAGAGCCGCAGGAGGGGAATCACCCCTCCACTTT,CATSRAAGGESPLHF
13,TRBJ1-2,TRBV2,few,-,TGTGCCAGCAGTGACAGAGGGGACTATGGCTACACCTTC,CASSDRGDYGYTF
13,TRBJ2-3,TRBV20-1,many,TRBD2,TGCAGTGCTAGAGTGCCTGGGACTAGCGGGAGATATTTT,CSARVPGTSGRYF
16,TRBJ1-5,TRBV3-1,many,-,TGTGCCAGCAGCCAAGATTTCTCCCGAATCAATCAGCCCCAGCATTTT,CASSQDFSRINQPQHF
11,TRBJ2-3,TRBV12-3/TRBV12-4,-,-,TGTGCCACCTCGGGAGCAGATACGCAGTATTTT,CATSGADTQYF
12,TRBJ1-2,TRBV29-1,many,-,TGCAGCGTTTCGGGACAATATTATGGCTACACCTTC,CSVSGQYYGYTF
14,TRBJ2-7,TRBV5-1,many,-,TGCGCCAGCAGCTTGGCCGGCGGGGCTTATGAGCAGTACTTC,CASSLAGGAYEQYF
13,TRBJ2-5,TRBV9,-,-,TGTGCCAGCAGCGTAGCGGGGTATGAGACCCAGTACTTC,CASSVAGYETQYF
15,TRBJ2-7,TRBV4-1,once,-,TGCGCCAGCAGCCAAGAAGCAGAACAGTACCACGAGCAGTACTTC,CASSQEAEQYHEQYF
12,TRBJ2-5,TRBV6-1,few,-,TGTGCCAGCAACTCGGGTCGAGAGACCCAGTACTTC,CASNSGRETQYF
14,TRBJ1-2,TRBV6-6,few,TRBD1,TGTGCCAGCAGTTCCCCGGACAGGGGGCATGGCTACACCTTC,CASSSPDRGHGYTF
15,TRBJ1-1,TRBV7-8,many,TRBD1,TGTGCCAGCAGCTTAGAGGGTTCTTTCAGGGGGCAAGTTTTCTTT,CASSLEGSFRGQVFF
13,TRBJ2-2,TRBV28,many,-,TGTGCCAGCAGTTACTCGAACACCGGGGAGCTGTTTTTT,CASSYSNTGELFF
15,TRBJ1-5,TRBV28,many,TRBD1,TGTGCCAGCAGCCCATCCACAGGGGGAAGTCAGCCCCAGCATTTT,CASSPSTGGSQPQHF
13,TRBJ1-1,TRBV30,many,-,TGTGCCTGGAGTGTAGGCATGAACACTGAAGCTTTCTTT,CAWSVGMNTEAFF
13,TRBJ2-5,TRBV20-1,-,-,TGCAGTGCGCCCGGGACAACGCAAGAGACCCAGTACTTC,CSAPGTTQETQYF
13,TRBJ1-2,TRBV12-3/TRBV12-4,-,-,TGTGCCAGCAGCTCACCGCGGGACTATGGCTACACCTTC,CASSSPRDYGYTF
14,TRBJ2-7,TRBV7-9,-,TRBD2,TGTGCCAGCAGCCTGACTAGCGGGAGATCCGAGCAGTACTTC,CASSLTSGRSEQYF
15,TRBJ2-6,TRBV19,-,-,TGTGCCAGTGGTAGCCTCGACTCTGGGGCCAACGTCCTGACTTTC,CASGSLDSGANVLTF
15,TRBJ2-7,TRBV3-1,-,TRBD2,TGTGCCAGCAGCGCCCTAGCGGGAGGTTCCTACGAGCAGTACTTC,CASSALAGGSYEQYF
14,TRBJ2-5,TRBV7-3,-,TRBD2,TGTGCCAGCAGCCCGTCACTAGCGGAAGAGACCCAGTACTTC,CASSPSLAEETQYF
13,TRBJ2-1,TRBV5-1,few,-,TGCGCCAGCAACGAGGGGTCCGGCAATGAGCAGTTCTTC,CASNEGSGNEQFF
13,TRBJ1-2,TRBV29-1,-,-,TGCAGCGTTGATCGGCAGGTGGGCTATGGCTACACCTTC,CSVDRQVGYGYTF
13,TRBJ1-3,TRBV4-2,many,-,TGTGCCAGCAGCCCGAGAAGGGGAGACACCATATATTTT,CASSPRRGDTIYF
16,TRBJ2-3,TRBV5-1,many,-,TGCGCCAGCAGCTTGGTAGCCGACAGGTGGGGAGATACGCAGTATTTT,CASSLVADRWGDTQYF
14,TRBJ2-1,TRBV27,many,-,TGTGCCAGCAGCCCGGACAGATCCTACAATGAGCAGTTCTTC,CASSPDRSYNEQFF
14,TRBJ2-2,TRBV25-1,few,-,TGTGCCAGCAGTGAATCGGGGGCGATCGGGGAGCTGTTTTTT,CASSESGAIGELFF
14,TRBJ2-5,TRBV11-3,few,-,TGTGCCAGCAGCTCTACAGCCCTCGAGGAGACCCAGTACTTC,CASSSTALEETQYF
15,TRBJ1-5,TRBV12-3/TRBV12-4,-,TRBD1,TGTGCCAGCAGTTTGGCCGGGACAGGGGGGATGGCCCAGCATTTT,CASSLAGTGGMAQHF
18,TRBJ1-2,TRBV20-1,many,-,TGCAGTGCTAGGGAGAGAAATCCCGGGACCGGGGCTAACTATGGCTACACCTTC,CSARERNPGTGANYGYTF
13,TRBJ2-6,TRBV30,-,-,TGTGCCTGGAAAGTGCCTGGGGCCAACGTCCTGACTTTC,CAWKVPGANVLTF
15,TRBJ1-1,TRBV24-1,many,-,TGTGCCACCAGTGAGGCGGGGTCCGAACGAGTTGAAGCTTTCTTT,CATSEAGSERVEAFF
15,TRBJ1-1,TRBV7-9,-,-,TGTGCCAGCAGCTTAGGGGCCGGCTTGAACACCGAAGCTTTCTTT,CASSLGAGLNTEAFF
12,TRBJ2-2,TRBV5-1,-,-,TGCGCCACCACAGGTTACACCGGGGAGCTGTTTTTT,CATTGYTGELFF
15,TRBJ1-3,TRBV5-1,-,-,TGCGCCAGCAGCTTGGAGGCCGAAACTGGAAACACCATATATTTT,CASSLEAETGNTIYF
14,TRBJ2-2,TRBV2,many,-,TGTGCCAGTGACAGGGACTGGAACACCGGGGAGCTGTTTTTT,CASDRDWNTGELFF
14,TRBJ1-2,TRBV7-9,-,-,TGTGCCAGCAGCTCAGAGGCTCAGGGATATGGCTACACCTTC,CASSSEAQGYGYTF
15,TRBJ2-3,TRBV6-1,many,-,TGTGCCAGCAGTGGGAGACAGGATAGCACAGATACGCAGTATTTT,CASSGRQDSTDTQYF
11,TRBJ1-1,TRBV12-3/TRBV12-4,many,TRBD1,TGTGCCAGCAGTTGGACAGGGACAGCTTTCTTT,CASSWTGTAFF